This T cell receptor (beta chain) was found in a study of shared clonotypes between healthy human individuals. The CDR3 loop spans 14 amino acids. The V gene end was trimmed by 6 bases and the J gene end by 7 bases; junction bases not matched to a gene: 7. The germline V gene has CDR1 MNHNS and CDR2 SASEGT. Data came from immunoSEQ multiplex PCR; TCRdb stores just in-frame clones and leaves some out. Seen here are 900,000 to 1,200,000 clones, approximately 80% observed once, and the top ten hold 0.5% to 0.65%. The sequence derives from a man younger than 30 in good health. Some clones in this sample may be carry-over from other donors' samples. V is TRBV6-1 and J is TRBJ2-7; TRBD2 matches at 12 bases. Sequencing was performed on memory CD4+ T cells from PBMCs. Documented subset: CD45RA-negative fraction. CDR3 loop: CASRRLAGVGEQYF. The CDR3 DNA reads as TGTGCCAGCAGAAGACTAGCGGGAGTTGGTGAGCAGTACTTC.